What follows describes a single T cell receptor beta chain. The data derive from a study of blood T cell repertoires in COVID-19. Study-wide background: Sample material is recorded as cDNA or gDNA derived from T cells, B-cell-depleted T cells, or PBMCs.

Profiling relied on immunoSEQ multiplex PCR, and the TCRdb table lists in-frame clones only, not all of them. The profile shows 150,000 to 200,000 clones, 90% of them singletons. The length of the CDR3 is 14 residues. Germline CDR1 reads LGHDT; CDR2 reads YNNKEL (reference sequence). Trimming left V 2 bases short and J 9 bases short, with 16 bases between. This clonotype was sampled from a man in his 60s with active or convalescent COVID-19. The chain couples TRBV3-1 (or the pseudogene TRBV3-2) to TRBJ1-2, with D tentatively TRBD1 (6 bases). The sample consisted of peripheral blood. CDR3 sequence reads: CASSQLAGTISYTF. In nucleotides, the CDR3 is TGTGCCAGCAGCCAACTAGCAGGGACAATTAGCTACACCTTC.